This T cell receptor beta chain was identified during a study of T cell changes during pregnancy in multiple sclerosis. The J segment lost 2 bases and the V segment lost 7 bases, leaving 1 base of the junction unmatched. Per germline, CDR1 MNHNY and CDR2 SVGAGI (reference sequence). The CDR3 spans 13 residues. The data were produced by immunoSEQ multiplex PCR, yet TCRdb's version contains in-frame clones alone and is incomplete. The sample shows roughly 88,000 clones, more than 85% of them seen only once. The chain couples TRBV6-6 to TRBJ1-5; 8 positions match TRBD1. This clonotype was obtained from a female donor with multiple sclerosis, enrolled in a pregnancy study. The specimen was peripheral blood, collected in the first trimester of pregnancy. This CDR3 reads CASKDRGNQPQHF. The CDR3 region has the DNA TGTGCCAGCAAGGACAGGGGCAATCAGCCCCAGCATTTT.